The 9 T cell receptor beta chains given below trace back to one sample, sequenced in a study of tumor and adjacent non-tumor tissue in lung cancer. Three rounds of nested PCR, following a modified ARM-PCR protocol, produced the TCRbeta library. TCRdb analysed the multiplex PCR reads with MiXCR anew, one entry per CDR3 protein. The sample holds fewer than 120,000 distinct CDR3 sequences, about 87% seen once. The template was RNA from unsorted bulk tissue. Source material: lung tumor tissue. These receptors were obtained from a man between 65 and 80 years old with non-small cell lung cancer.

The V call is TRBV29-1, the J call TRBJ2-1, with D possibly matching TRBD2 (5 bases). Per germline, CDR1 SQVTM and CDR2 ANQGSEA. The CDR3 extends over 12 amino acids. Trimming shortened V by 8 bases and J by 13 bases, and 21 bases separated the two germline ends. Written as DNA, the CDR3 is TGCAGCAATGCCGAGGGTAGGAACGAACAGTTCTTC. Translated, it gives CSNAEGRNEQFF.

This clonotype has more than one count but fewer than ten. With a much larger clone just one base away, this may be a read error. The chain links TRBV20-1 to TRBJ2-4; 10 nucleotides line up with TRBD1. The CDR3 consists of 15 residues. Per the germline V gene, CDR1 is DFQATT and CDR2 is SNEGSKA (reference sequence). Unmatched junction bases numbered 10, after V lost 5 bases and J lost 6 bases. The CDR3 DNA reads TGCAGTGCTGCCAAGGGACAGGGGTTCGGAAACATTCAGTACTTC. Translation: CSAAKGQGFGNIQYF.

About this clonotype itself: The junction and the germline gene differ at one end; a read error may be behind it. The chain has TRBV5-6 and TRBJ2-7; weak D call: TRBD1 (6 bases). This CDR3 is built from 16 residues. Germline CDR1 reads SGHDT; CDR2 reads YYEEEE. CDR3 sequence (DNA): TGTGCCAGCAGCTCCGCTGTCCGCGACAGGACCTACGAGCATTACTTC. It encodes CASSSAVRDRTYEHYF.

As to this clonotype: One junction end does not reproduce the germline sequence, and a read error may be involved. The chain employs TRBV4-2 and TRBJ2-3; weak D call: TRBD1 (5 bases). CDR1 LGHNA and CDR2 YNFKEQ come from the germline V gene. The CDR3 contains 16 residues. The CDR3 nucleotides read TGTGCTAGCAGTCAACGGACACCCCCTGAGTCAGATACGCAGTATTTT. Its protein product is CASSQRTPPESDTQYF.

For this clonotype: One junction end disagrees with the germline gene, perhaps due to a read error. V gene TRBV5-5 combines with J gene TRBJ2-1; the D gene could be TRBD1 or TRBD2 (5 bases each). The CDR3 runs to 17 residues. Per the germline V gene, CDR1 is SGHKS and CDR2 is YYEKEE (reference sequence). The DNA of the CDR3 is TGTGCCAGTAGCTTTTCCTTCGGGGCTAGCTCCTACAATGAGCAGTTCTTC. The encoded protein is CASSFSFGASSYNEQFF.

With regard to this clonotype: The junction does not match germline at one end; this may be a read error. The chain is built from TRBV5-6 and TRBJ2-1, with D tentatively TRBD1 or TRBD2 (5 bases each). The CDR3 runs to 16 residues. Germline CDR1 is SGHDT and CDR2 is YYEEEE. The CDR3 protein is CASSLMWGYGRDEQSF. In nucleotides, the CDR3 is TGTGCCAGCAGTCTAATGTGGGGCTACGGTCGGGATGAGCAGTCCTTC.

With respect to this clonotype: No conserved phenylalanine or tryptophan is present at the end of the CDR3, so a read error is the likely explanation. V gene TRBV11-1 combines with J gene TRBJ2-1, with 9 bases fitting TRBD2. V lost 4 bases, J lost 6 bases, and 13 bases stayed unmatched. This CDR3 region has 17 residues. The germline gives CDR1 SGHAT, CDR2 FQDESV (reference sequence). The chain's CDR3 is CASSSTFSGRSVNEQFL. DNA of the CDR3: TGTGCCAGCAGCTCCACCTTTAGCGGGAGATCCGTCAATGAGCAGTTCCTA.

This clonotype was recorded at least ten times. The chain links TRBV10-3 to TRBJ2-1; 8 bases are a match to TRBD2. The CDR3 extends over 17 amino acids. Germline V CDR1 and CDR2: ENHRY, SYGVKD. V shed 3 bases and J 0 bases; nucleotides not matched to a gene: 7. The CDR3 loop is CAISDPQSGSSYNEQFF. As DNA, the CDR3 is TGTGCCATCAGTGACCCCCAGAGCGGGAGCTCCTACAATGAGCAGTTCTTC.

This clonotype showed up many times. V is TRBV28 and J is TRBJ2-7; 8 nucleotides align to TRBD1. The CDR3 consists of 14 residues. The J segment lost 2 bases and the V segment lost 10 bases, leaving 10 bases of the junction unmatched. Germline CDR1 MDHEN, CDR2 SYDVKM. The CDR3 here is CATLTRDRTYEQYF. CDR3 coding DNA: TGTGCCACCCTAACCCGGGACAGGACCTACGAGCAGTACTTC.